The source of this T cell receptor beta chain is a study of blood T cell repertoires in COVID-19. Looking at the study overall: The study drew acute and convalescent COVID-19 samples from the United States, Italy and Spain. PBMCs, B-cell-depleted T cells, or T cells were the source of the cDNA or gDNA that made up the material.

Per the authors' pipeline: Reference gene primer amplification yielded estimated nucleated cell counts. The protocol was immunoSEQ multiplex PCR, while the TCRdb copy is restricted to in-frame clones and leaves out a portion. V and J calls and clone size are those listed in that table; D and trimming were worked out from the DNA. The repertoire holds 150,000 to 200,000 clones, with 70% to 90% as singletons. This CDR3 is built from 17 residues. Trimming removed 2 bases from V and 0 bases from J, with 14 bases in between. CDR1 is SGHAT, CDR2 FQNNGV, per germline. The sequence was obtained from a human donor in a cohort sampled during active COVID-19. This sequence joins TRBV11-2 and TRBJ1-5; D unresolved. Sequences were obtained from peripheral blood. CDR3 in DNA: TGTGCCAGCAGCTTAAATTCCCCGGGATATAGCAATCAGCCCCAGCATTTT. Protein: CASSLNSPGYSNQPQHF.